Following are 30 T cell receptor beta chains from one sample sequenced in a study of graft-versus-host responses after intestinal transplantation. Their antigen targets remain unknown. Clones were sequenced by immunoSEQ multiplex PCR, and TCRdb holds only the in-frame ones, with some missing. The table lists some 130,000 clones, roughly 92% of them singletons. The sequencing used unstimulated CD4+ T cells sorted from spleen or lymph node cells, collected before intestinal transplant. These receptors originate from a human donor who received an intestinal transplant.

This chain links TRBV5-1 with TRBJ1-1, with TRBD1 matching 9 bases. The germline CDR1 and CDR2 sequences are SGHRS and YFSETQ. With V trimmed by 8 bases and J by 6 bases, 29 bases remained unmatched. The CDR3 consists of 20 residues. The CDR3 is CASINRGRRGGGFKHAEAFF. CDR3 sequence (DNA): TGCGCCAGTATAAACAGGGGGCGCCGGGGAGGGGGCTTTAAACACGCTGAAGCTTTCTTT.

The CDR3 DNA sequence: TGCGCCAGCAGCCAAGAAGGGGGGGGGTACAATGAGCAGTTCTTC. Encoded protein: CASSQEGGGYNEQFF. The chain couples TRBV4-1 to TRBJ2-1, with a possible D match to TRBD2 (7 bases). Trimming stripped 0 bases from V and 4 bases from J, with 10 bases between. This CDR3 is 15 amino acids long. Germline V gene data show CDR1 as MGHRA and CDR2 as YSYEKL.

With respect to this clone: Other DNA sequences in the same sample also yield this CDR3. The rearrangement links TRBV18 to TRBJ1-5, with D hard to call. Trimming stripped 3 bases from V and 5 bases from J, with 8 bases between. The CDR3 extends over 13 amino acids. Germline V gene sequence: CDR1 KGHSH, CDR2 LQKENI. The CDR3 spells CASSPGRDQPQHF. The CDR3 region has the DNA TGTGCCAGCTCACCTGGGAGGGATCAGCCCCAGCATTTT.

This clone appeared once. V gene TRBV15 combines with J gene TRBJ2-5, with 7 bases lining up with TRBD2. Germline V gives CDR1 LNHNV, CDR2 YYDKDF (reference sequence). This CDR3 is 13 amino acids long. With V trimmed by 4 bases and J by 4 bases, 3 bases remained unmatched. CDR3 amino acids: CATSKRGGETQYF. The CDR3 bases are TGTGCCACCAGCAAGCGGGGAGGAGAGACCCAGTACTTC.

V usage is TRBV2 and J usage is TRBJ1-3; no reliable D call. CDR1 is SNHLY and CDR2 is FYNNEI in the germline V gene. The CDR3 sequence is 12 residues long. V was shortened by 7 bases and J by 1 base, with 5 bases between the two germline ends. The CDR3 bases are TGTGCCAGCACTAGGTCTGGAAACACCATATATTTT. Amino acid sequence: CASTRSGNTIYF.

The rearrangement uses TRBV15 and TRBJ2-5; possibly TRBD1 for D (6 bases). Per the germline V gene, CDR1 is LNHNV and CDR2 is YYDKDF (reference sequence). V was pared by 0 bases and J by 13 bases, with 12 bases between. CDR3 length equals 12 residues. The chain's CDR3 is CATSRDRDTSYF. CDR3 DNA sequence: TGTGCCACCAGCAGAGACCGGGACACGTCGTACTTC.

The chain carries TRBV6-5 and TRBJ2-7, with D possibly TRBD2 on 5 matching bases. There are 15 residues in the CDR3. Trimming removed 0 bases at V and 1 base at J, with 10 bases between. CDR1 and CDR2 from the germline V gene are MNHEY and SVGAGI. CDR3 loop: CASSYSRRESYEQYF. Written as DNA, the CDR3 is TGTGCCAGCAGTTACTCGAGAAGGGAGTCCTACGAGCAGTACTTC.

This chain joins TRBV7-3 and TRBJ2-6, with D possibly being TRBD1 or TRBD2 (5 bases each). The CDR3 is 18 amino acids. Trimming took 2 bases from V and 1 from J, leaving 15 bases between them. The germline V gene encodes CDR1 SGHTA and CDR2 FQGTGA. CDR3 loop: CASSLAAGTVSGANVLTF. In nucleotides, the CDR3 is TGTGCCAGCAGCTTAGCGGCAGGGACGGTTTCTGGGGCCAACGTCCTGACTTTC. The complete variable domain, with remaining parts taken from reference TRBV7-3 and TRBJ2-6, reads GAGVSQTPSNKVTEKGKYVELRCDPISGHTALYWYRQSLGQGPEFLIYFQGTGAADDSGLPNDRFFAVRPEGSVSTLKIQRTERGDSAVYLCASSLAAGTVSGANVLTFGAGSRLTVL.

The CDR3 nucleotides are TGTGCTAGTGGTTTGCGGGGGCCCGGGAACAATCAGCCCCAGCATTTT. Translating gives CASGLRGPGNNQPQHF. The rearrangement uses TRBV12-5 and TRBJ1-5; D may be TRBD1 (6 bases). V lost 2 bases and J 3 bases, leaving 14 bases between the germline ends. The CDR3 is made up of 16 amino acids. In germline, CDR1 is LGHNT, CDR2 FRNRAP.

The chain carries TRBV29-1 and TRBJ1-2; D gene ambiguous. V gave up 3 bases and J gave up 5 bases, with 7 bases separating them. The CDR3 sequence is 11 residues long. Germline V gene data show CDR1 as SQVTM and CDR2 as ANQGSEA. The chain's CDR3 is CSVEVGYGYTF. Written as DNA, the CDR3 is TGCAGCGTTGAGGTCGGTTATGGCTACACCTTC.

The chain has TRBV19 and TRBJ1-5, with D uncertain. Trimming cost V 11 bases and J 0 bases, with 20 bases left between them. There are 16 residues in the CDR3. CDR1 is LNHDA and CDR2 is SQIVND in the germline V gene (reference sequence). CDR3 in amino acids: CAPLYPRLDSNQPQHF. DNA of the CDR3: TGTGCCCCACTTTATCCTCGACTGGATAGCAATCAGCCCCAGCATTTT. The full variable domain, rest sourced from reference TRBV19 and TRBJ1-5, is DGGITQSPKYLFRKEGQNVTLSCEQNLNHDAMYWYRQDPGQGLRLIYYSQIVNDFQKGDIAEGYSVSREKKESFPLTVTSAQKNPTAFYLCAPLYPRLDSNQPQHFGDGTRLSIL.

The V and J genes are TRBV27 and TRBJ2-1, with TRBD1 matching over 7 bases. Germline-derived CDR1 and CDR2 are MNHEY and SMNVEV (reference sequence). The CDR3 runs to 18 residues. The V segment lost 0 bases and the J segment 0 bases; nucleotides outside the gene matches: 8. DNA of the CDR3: TGTGCCAGCAGTTTATCGGCCTACAGGGGAAGCTCCTACAATGAGCAGTTCTTC. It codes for CASSLSAYRGSSYNEQFF.

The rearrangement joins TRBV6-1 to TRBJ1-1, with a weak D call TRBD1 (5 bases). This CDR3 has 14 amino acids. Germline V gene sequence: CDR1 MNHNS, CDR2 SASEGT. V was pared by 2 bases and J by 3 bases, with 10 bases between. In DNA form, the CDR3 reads TGTGCCAGCAGTGAAAGTCCAGGGTACACTGAAGCTTTCTTT. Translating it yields CASSESPGYTEAFF.

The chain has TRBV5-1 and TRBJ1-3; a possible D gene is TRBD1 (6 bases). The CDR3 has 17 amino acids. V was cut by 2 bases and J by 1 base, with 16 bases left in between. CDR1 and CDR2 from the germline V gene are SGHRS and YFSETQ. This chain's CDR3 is CASSFTAGTLSGNTIYF. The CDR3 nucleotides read TGCGCCAGCAGCTTTACAGCCGGGACATTATCTGGAAACACCATATATTTT.

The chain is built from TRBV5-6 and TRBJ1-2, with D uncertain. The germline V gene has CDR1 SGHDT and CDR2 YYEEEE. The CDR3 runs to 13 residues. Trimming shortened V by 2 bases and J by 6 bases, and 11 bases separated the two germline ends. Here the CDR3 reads CASSFGGRDGYTF. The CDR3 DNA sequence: TGTGCCAGCAGCTTCGGAGGACGGGATGGCTACACCTTC.

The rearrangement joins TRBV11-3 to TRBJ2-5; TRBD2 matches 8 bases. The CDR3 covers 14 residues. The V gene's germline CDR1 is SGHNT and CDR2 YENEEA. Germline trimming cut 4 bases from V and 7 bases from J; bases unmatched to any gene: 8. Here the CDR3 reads CASSSGTRVWTQYF. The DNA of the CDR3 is TGTGCCAGCAGCTCCGGGACTAGAGTTTGGACCCAGTACTTC.

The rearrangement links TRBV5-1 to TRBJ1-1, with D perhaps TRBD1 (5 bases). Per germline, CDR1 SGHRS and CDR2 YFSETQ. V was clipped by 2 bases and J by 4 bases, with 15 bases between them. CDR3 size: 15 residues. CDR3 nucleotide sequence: TGCGCCAGCAGCTTAGTGGGGCGCGGTAGCACTGAAGCTTTCTTT. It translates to CASSLVGRGSTEAFF. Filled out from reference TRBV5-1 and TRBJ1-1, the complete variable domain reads KAGVTQTPRYLIKTRGQQVTLSCSPISGHRSVSWYQQTPGQGLQFLFEYFSETQRNKGNFPGRFSGRQFSNSRSEMNVSTLELGDSALYLCASSLVGRGSTEAFFGQGTRLTVV.

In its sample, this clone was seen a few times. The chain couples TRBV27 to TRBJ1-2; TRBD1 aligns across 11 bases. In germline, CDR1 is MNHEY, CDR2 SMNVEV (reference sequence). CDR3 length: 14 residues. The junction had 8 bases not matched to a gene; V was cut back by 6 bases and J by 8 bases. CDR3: CASRLGQGGHGYTF. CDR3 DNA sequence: TGTGCCAGCAGATTGGGACAGGGGGGGCACGGCTACACCTTC.

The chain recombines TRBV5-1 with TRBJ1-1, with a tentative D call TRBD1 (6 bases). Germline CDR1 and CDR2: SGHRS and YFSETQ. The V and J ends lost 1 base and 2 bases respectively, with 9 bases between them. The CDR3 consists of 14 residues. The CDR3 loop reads CASSLRGGNTEAFF. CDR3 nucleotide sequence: TGCGCCAGCAGCTTGAGGGGGGGCAACACTGAAGCTTTCTTT.

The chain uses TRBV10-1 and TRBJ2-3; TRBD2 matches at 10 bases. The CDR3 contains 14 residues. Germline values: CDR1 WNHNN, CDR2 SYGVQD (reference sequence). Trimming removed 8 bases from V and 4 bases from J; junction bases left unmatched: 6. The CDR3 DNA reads TGCGCCAGCGAAGCGGGGGGGCCTTCAGATACGCAGTATTTT. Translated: CASEAGGPSDTQYF.

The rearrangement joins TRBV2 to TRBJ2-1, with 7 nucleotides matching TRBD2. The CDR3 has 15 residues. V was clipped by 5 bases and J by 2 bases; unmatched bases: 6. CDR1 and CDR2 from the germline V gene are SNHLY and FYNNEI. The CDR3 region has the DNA TGTGCCAGCAGTCGGGACTATCCGACCTACAATGAGCAGTTCTTC. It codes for CASSRDYPTYNEQFF.

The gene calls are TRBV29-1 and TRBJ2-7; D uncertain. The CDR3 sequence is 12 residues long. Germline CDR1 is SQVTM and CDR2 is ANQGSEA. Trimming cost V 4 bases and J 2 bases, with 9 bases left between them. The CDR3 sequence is CSVGRAPYEQYF. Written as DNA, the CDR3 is TGCAGCGTTGGAAGAGCGCCCTACGAGCAGTACTTC.

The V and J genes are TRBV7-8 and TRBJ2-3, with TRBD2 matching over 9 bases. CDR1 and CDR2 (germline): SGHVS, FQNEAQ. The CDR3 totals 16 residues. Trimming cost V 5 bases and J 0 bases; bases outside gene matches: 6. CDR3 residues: CASSPYLAGSTDTQYF. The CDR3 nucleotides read TGTGCCAGCAGCCCGTACCTAGCGGGGAGCACAGATACGCAGTATTTT.

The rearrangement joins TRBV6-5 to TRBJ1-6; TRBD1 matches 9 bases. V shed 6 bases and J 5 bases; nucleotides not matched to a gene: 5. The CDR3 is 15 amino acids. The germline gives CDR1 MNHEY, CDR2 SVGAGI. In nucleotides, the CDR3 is TGTGCCAGCAGACCGACAGGGGGGAATAATTCACCCCTCCACTTT. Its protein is CASRPTGGNNSPLHF.

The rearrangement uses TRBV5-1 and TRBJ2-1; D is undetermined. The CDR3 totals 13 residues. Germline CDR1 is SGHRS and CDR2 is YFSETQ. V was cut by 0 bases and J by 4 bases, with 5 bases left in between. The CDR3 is CASSLDGYNEQFF. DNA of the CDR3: TGCGCCAGCAGCTTGGACGGGTACAATGAGCAGTTCTTC.

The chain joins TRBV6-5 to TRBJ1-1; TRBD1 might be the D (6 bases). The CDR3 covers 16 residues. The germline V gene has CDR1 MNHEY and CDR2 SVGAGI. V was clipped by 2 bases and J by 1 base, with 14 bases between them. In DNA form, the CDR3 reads TGTGCCAGCAGTTACGGGGCAGGGGTATCGAACACTGAAGCTTTCTTT. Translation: CASSYGAGVSNTEAFF.

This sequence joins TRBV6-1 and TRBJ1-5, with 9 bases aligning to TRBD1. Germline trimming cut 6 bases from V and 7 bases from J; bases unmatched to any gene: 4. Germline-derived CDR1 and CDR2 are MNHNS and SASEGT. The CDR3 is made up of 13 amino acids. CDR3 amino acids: CASREQGAQPQHF. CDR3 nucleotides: TGTGCCAGCAGAGAACAGGGGGCCCAGCCCCAGCATTTT.

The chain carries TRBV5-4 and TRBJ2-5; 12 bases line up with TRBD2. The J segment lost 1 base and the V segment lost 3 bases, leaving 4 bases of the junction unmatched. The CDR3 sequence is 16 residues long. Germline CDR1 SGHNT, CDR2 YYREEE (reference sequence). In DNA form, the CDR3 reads TGTGCCAGCAGCTCCGGGACTAGCGGGTTCCAAGAGACCCAGTACTTC. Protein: CASSSGTSGFQETQYF.

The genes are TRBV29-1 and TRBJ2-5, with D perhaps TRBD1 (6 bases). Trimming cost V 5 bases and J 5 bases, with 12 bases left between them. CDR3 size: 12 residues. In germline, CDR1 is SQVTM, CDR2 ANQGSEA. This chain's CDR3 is CSVKNREETQYF. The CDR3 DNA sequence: TGCAGCGTTAAGAACAGGGAGGAGACCCAGTACTTC.

The CDR3 nucleotides read TGCAGCGTTGAGGGCAGGTTAGGGAACACTGAAGCTTTCTTT. Its translation is CSVEGRLGNTEAFF. The chain couples TRBV29-1 to TRBJ1-1; D is undetermined. V lost 3 bases and J 1 base, leaving 12 bases between the germline ends. CDR1 SQVTM and CDR2 ANQGSEA come from the germline V gene. The CDR3 runs 14 residues.